A selection of T cell receptor beta chains follows, all from one sample in a study of shared clonotypes between healthy human individuals. Assay: immunoSEQ multiplex PCR; the TCRdb copy retains only in-frame clones and omits some. This table holds some 2,400,000 clones, around 95% found once. The sample was naive CD4+ T cells sorted from blood. The source of these receptors is a man between 18 and 29 years old in good health. Each CDR3 is given with its conserved first and last residue. D genes are given only for firm matches. Clone size appears in some rows only: once, few, many, or a class for an expanded clone.

few,TRBJ2-7,TRBV14,NA,CASSRVLGSYEQYF,TGTGCCAGCAGCCGCGTCCTCGGCTCCTACGAGCAGTACTTC
NA,TRBJ1-2,TRBV5-1,NA,CASSPLSTPDGYTF,TGCGCCAGCAGCCCATTGTCGACCCCCGATGGCTACACCTTC
NA,TRBJ1-6,TRBV4-1,NA,CASSQKALMSSYNSPLHF,TGCGCCAGCAGCCAAAAGGCCCTTATGAGCTCCTATAATTCACCCCTCCACTTT
NA,TRBJ2-1,TRBV4-1,TRBD2,CASSQDGGGAKYNEQFF,TGCGCCAGCAGCCAAGATGGGGGAGGGGCCAAATACAATGAGCAGTTCTTC
NA,TRBJ2-2,TRBV28,TRBD1,CASSTGQGVTGELFF,TGTGCCAGCAGTACCGGACAGGGGGTCACCGGGGAGCTGTTTTTT
NA,TRBJ1-2,TRBV30,NA,CAWSLYQGLSGYTF,TGTGCCTGGAGTCTGTACCAGGGGCTAAGTGGCTACACCTTC
NA,TRBJ1-4,TRBV7-2,NA,CASSLSRTEGLFF,TGTGCCAGCAGCTTATCTCGGACAGAAGGGCTGTTTTTT
NA,TRBJ2-7,TRBV4-1,NA,CASSPYRVLDEQYF,TGCGCCAGCAGCCCCTACAGGGTACTGGACGAGCAGTACTTC
NA,TRBJ2-2,TRBV5-6,TRBD2,CASSLGLAGANTGELFF,TGTGCCAGCAGCTTGGGACTAGCGGGAGCTAACACCGGGGAGCTGTTTTTT
NA,TRBJ1-5,TRBV6-6,NA,CASSSVSDGNQPQHF,TGTGCCAGCAGTTCCGTCTCAGATGGCAATCAGCCCCAGCATTTT
once,TRBJ2-5,TRBV7-2,NA,CASTIRDGLSETQYF,TGTGCCAGCACCATTCGGGACGGCCTTTCGGAGACCCAGTACTTC
NA,TRBJ1-6,TRBV10-2,NA,CASSVEAGANSPLHF,TGCGCCAGCAGTGTCGAGGCAGGGGCCAATTCACCCCTCCACTTT
once,TRBJ1-2,TRBV6-5,NA,CASSPGENYGYTF,TGTGCCAGCAGCCCGGGAGAGAACTATGGCTACACCTTC
NA,TRBJ1-2,TRBV28,TRBD1,CATRDRGSKNYGYTF,TGTGCCACCCGAGACAGGGGCTCCAAAAACTATGGCTACACCTTC
NA,TRBJ2-6,TRBV5-1,NA,CASSATGTPGANVLTF,TGCGCCAGCAGCGCGACCGGGACTCCCGGGGCCAACGTCCTGACTTTC
NA,TRBJ2-3,TRBV30,TRBD2,CARSGGAADTQYF,TGTGCCCGTAGCGGGGGGGCCGCAGATACGCAGTATTTT
NA,TRBJ1-3,TRBV28,NA,CASSLRQATRNTIYF,TGTGCCAGCAGTTTAAGACAGGCGACACGAAACACCATATATTTT
NA,TRBJ2-7,TRBV5-1,NA,CASSFGSARLVEQYF,TGCGCCAGCAGCTTCGGGTCGGCCAGGCTCGTCGAGCAGTACTTC
NA,TRBJ1-4,TRBV19,TRBD1,CASKRGTGNEKLFF,TGTGCCAGTAAAAGGGGGACAGGGAATGAAAAACTGTTTTTT
NA,TRBJ1-4,TRBV6-1,NA,CASSDPGPNEKLFF,TGTGCCAGCAGTGATCCCGGGCCTAATGAAAAACTGTTTTTT
once,TRBJ1-6,TRBV5-6,NA,CASSFRDAGRSPLHF,TGTGCCAGCAGCTTTCGGGACGCTGGTAGATCACCCCTCCACTTT
NA,TRBJ2-7,TRBV2,NA,CASSEPGVGSYEQYF,TGTGCCAGCAGCGAGCCAGGGGTCGGGAGCTACGAGCAGTACTTC
NA,TRBJ2-4,TRBV11-2,NA,CASSLGLTGNIQYF,TGTGCCAGCAGCCTAGGACTTACGGGGAACATTCAGTACTTC
NA,TRBJ2-3,TRBV5-1,TRBD1,CASSLPSGQGAADTQYF,TGCGCCAGCAGCTTGCCCTCGGGACAGGGGGCGGCAGATACGCAGTATTTT
NA,TRBJ2-3,TRBV30,TRBD2,CAWSVHGGTDTQYF,TGTGCCTGGAGTGTACACGGGGGGACTGATACGCAGTATTTT
NA,TRBJ2-2,TRBV19,NA,CASRRTNTGELFF,TGTGCCAGTAGGCGGACTAACACCGGGGAGCTGTTTTTT
NA,TRBJ1-1,TRBV6-5,NA,CASSKSLSADTEAFF,TGTGCCAGCAGCAAATCTTTGTCGGCGGACACTGAAGCTTTCTTT
NA,TRBJ2-3,TRBV13,TRBD2,CASSLGTTRSSDTQYF,TGTGCCAGCAGCTTGGGGACTACCAGGTCCTCAGATACGCAGTATTTT
NA,TRBJ2-7,TRBV30,TRBD1,CASHRQGEAYEQYF,TGTGCCTCGCACCGACAGGGGGAGGCCTACGAGCAGTACTTC
NA,TRBJ2-5,TRBV10-3,NA,CAISVARAAKETQYF,TGTGCCATCAGTGTCGCCCGGGCAGCCAAGGAGACCCAGTACTTC
NA,TRBJ2-7,TRBV15,NA,CATSRDRGAAYEQYF,TGTGCCACCAGCAGAGATAGGGGGGCTGCCTACGAGCAGTACTTC
NA,TRBJ1-4,TRBV6-5,TRBD1,CASSRGQGQGKLFF,TGTGCCAGCAGTCGTGGACAGGGGCAGGGGAAACTGTTTTTT
NA,TRBJ2-7,TRBV5-4,NA,CASSWEGARDYEQYF,TGTGCCAGCAGCTGGGAGGGGGCCAGGGACTACGAGCAGTACTTC
NA,TRBJ1-5,TRBV2,NA,CASRQDSNQPQHF,TGTGCCAGCAGGCAGGATAGCAATCAGCCCCAGCATTTT
NA,TRBJ2-5,TRBV6-1,NA,CASTRGSSSWETQYF,TGTGCCAGCACCCGTGGCAGTTCGAGTTGGGAGACCCAGTACTTC
NA,TRBJ1-4,TRBV5-6,TRBD1,CASSLGRGTGPPAREKLFF,TGTGCCAGCAGCTTGGGTCGGGGGACAGGACCGCCAGCCCGGGAAAAACTGTTTTTT
NA,TRBJ2-2,TRBV30,NA,CAWSGSGLFTGELFF,TGTGCCTGGAGCGGTTCAGGGCTTTTTACCGGGGAGCTGTTTTTT
NA,TRBJ1-1,TRBV4-3,NA,CASSLGTEAFF,TGCGCCAGCAGTCTGGGCACTGAAGCTTTCTTT
NA,TRBJ2-5,TRBV19,TRBD2,CASSIGGSGSAQQETQYF,TGTGCCAGTAGTATCGGTGGTAGCGGGTCTGCGCAACAAGAGACCCAGTACTTC